These T cell receptor beta chains were read from a single sample in a study of beta chain features in type 1 diabetes. Method: immunoSEQ multiplex PCR; TCRdb's copy keeps in-frame clones and lacks some. In the table there are approximately 160,000 clones, 10% of which are singletons. The sequencing sample was made of central memory CD4+ T cells from blood. These receptors all come from a man younger than 45 with type 1 diabetes. Each CDR3 is given with its conserved first and last residue. Each record gives: clone size, CDR3 length, D gene, J gene, V gene, CDR3 protein, CDR3 DNA. D genes are given only for firm matches. Rows give clone size only sometimes, using once, few, many, or a class for an expanded clone.

clone_size: few
cdr3_length: 14
d_call: .
j_call: TRBJ2-3
v_call: TRBV7-9
cdr3_aa: CASSITEGADTQYF
cdr3_nt: TGTGCCAGCAGCATCACCGAGGGGGCAGATACGCAGTATTTT

clone_size: few
cdr3_length: 15
d_call: TRBD2
j_call: TRBJ2-3
v_call: TRBV4-3
cdr3_aa: CASSRQREGPDTQYF
cdr3_nt: TGCGCCAGCAGCCGACAGCGGGAGGGACCAGATACGCAGTATTTT

clone_size: once
cdr3_length: 14
d_call: .
j_call: TRBJ1-1
v_call: TRBV27
cdr3_aa: CASSNYRADTEAFF
cdr3_nt: TGTGCCAGCAGTAACTACCGAGCGGACACTGAAGCTTTCTTT

clone_size: .
cdr3_length: 15
d_call: .
j_call: TRBJ1-5
v_call: TRBV6-6
cdr3_aa: CASRYREVSNQPQHF
cdr3_nt: TGTGCCAGCAGATACAGGGAGGTCAGCAATCAGCCCCAGCATTTT

clone_size: few
cdr3_length: 15
d_call: TRBD1
j_call: TRBJ1-2
v_call: TRBV14
cdr3_aa: CASSLMGQGAYGYTF
cdr3_nt: TGTGCCAGCAGTCTGATGGGACAGGGAGCCTATGGCTACACCTTC

clone_size: few
cdr3_length: 15
d_call: .
j_call: TRBJ2-2
v_call: TRBV30
cdr3_aa: CAWSRLGRSSGELFF
cdr3_nt: TGTGCCTGGAGCCGACTAGGGAGGAGCTCCGGGGAGCTGTTTTTT

clone_size: .
cdr3_length: 14
d_call: .
j_call: TRBJ2-2
v_call: TRBV2
cdr3_aa: CASSEAGPTGELFF
cdr3_nt: TGTGCCAGCAGTGAAGCGGGGCCCACCGGGGAGCTGTTTTTT

clone_size: .
cdr3_length: 14
d_call: .
j_call: TRBJ1-2
v_call: TRBV27
cdr3_aa: CASSLHHRDYGYTF
cdr3_nt: TGTGCCAGCAGTTTACATCACAGAGACTATGGCTACACCTTC

clone_size: few
cdr3_length: 15
d_call: TRBD1
j_call: TRBJ2-7
v_call: TRBV18
cdr3_aa: CASSPGRDRTYEQYF
cdr3_nt: TGTGCCAGCTCACCAGGACGGGACAGAACCTACGAGCAGTACTTC

clone_size: .
cdr3_length: 11
d_call: TRBD1
j_call: TRBJ1-2
v_call: TRBV20-1
cdr3_aa: CSARDSYGYTF
cdr3_nt: TGCAGTGCCCGGGACAGCTATGGCTACACCTTC

clone_size: .
cdr3_length: 15
d_call: TRBD2
j_call: TRBJ2-1
v_call: TRBV11-1
cdr3_aa: CASSLSGRVNGEQFF
cdr3_nt: TGTGCCAGCAGCTTGAGCGGGAGGGTTAATGGTGAGCAGTTCTTC

clone_size: few
cdr3_length: 13
d_call: .
j_call: TRBJ2-5
v_call: TRBV30
cdr3_aa: CAWTTTGQGTQYF
cdr3_nt: TGTGCCTGGACCACAACGGGTCAAGGGACCCAGTACTTC

clone_size: few
cdr3_length: 11
d_call: .
j_call: TRBJ2-3
v_call: TRBV7-2
cdr3_aa: CASSRGGTQYF
cdr3_nt: TGTGCCAGCAGCAGAGGAGGTACGCAGTATTTT

clone_size: few
cdr3_length: 15
d_call: TRBD1
j_call: TRBJ1-5
v_call: TRBV7-2
cdr3_aa: CASSLGQGSNQPQHF
cdr3_nt: TGTGCCAGCAGCTTGGGACAGGGGAGCAATCAGCCCCAGCATTTT

clone_size: .
cdr3_length: 11
d_call: TRBD1
j_call: TRBJ1-4
v_call: TRBV19
cdr3_aa: CASSVRDRLFF
cdr3_nt: TGTGCCAGTAGTGTGAGGGACAGACTGTTTTTT

clone_size: few
cdr3_length: 12
d_call: .
j_call: TRBJ1-1
v_call: TRBV28
cdr3_aa: CASSPSGITAFF
cdr3_nt: TGTGCCAGCAGTCCGTCGGGGATTACGGCTTTCTTT

clone_size: .
cdr3_length: 15
d_call: TRBD2
j_call: TRBJ2-1
v_call: TRBV7-2
cdr3_aa: CASSFKAGGLGEQFF
cdr3_nt: TGTGCCAGCAGCTTTAAAGCGGGAGGCCTGGGGGAGCAGTTCTTC

clone_size: .
cdr3_length: 16
d_call: TRBD1
j_call: TRBJ2-3
v_call: TRBV4-1
cdr3_aa: CASSQARTGAADTQYF
cdr3_nt: TGCGCCAGCAGCCAAGCGAGGACAGGGGCTGCAGATACGCAGTATTTT

clone_size: .
cdr3_length: 18
d_call: .
j_call: TRBJ2-6
v_call: TRBV19
cdr3_aa: CASTDLRGPNSGANVLTF
cdr3_nt: TGTGCCAGTACCGATCTTCGTGGGCCCAACTCTGGGGCCAACGTCCTGACTTTC

clone_size: .
cdr3_length: 15
d_call: TRBD1
j_call: TRBJ2-3
v_call: TRBV7-2
cdr3_aa: CASSLGHRGPDTQYF
cdr3_nt: TGTGCCAGCAGCTTGGGTCACAGGGGCCCAGATACGCAGTATTTT

clone_size: few
cdr3_length: 14
d_call: .
j_call: TRBJ2-7
v_call: TRBV18
cdr3_aa: CASSPMAGAYEQYF
cdr3_nt: TGTGCCAGCTCACCCATGGCAGGGGCCTACGAGCAGTACTTC

clone_size: few
cdr3_length: 15
d_call: .
j_call: TRBJ2-3
v_call: TRBV5-1
cdr3_aa: CASSDTGLSTDTQYF
cdr3_nt: TGCGCCAGCAGCGATACAGGGTTAAGCACAGATACGCAGTATTTT

clone_size: .
cdr3_length: 10
d_call: .
j_call: TRBJ2-1
v_call: TRBV20-1
cdr3_aa: CSADGNEQFF
cdr3_nt: TGCAGTGCTGACGGGAATGAGCAGTTCTTC

clone_size: few
cdr3_length: 22
d_call: TRBD2
j_call: TRBJ2-3
v_call: TRBV4-2
cdr3_aa: CASSQAPRTSGRAGVSTDTQYF
cdr3_nt: TGTGCCAGCAGCCAAGCCCCGCGGACTAGCGGGAGGGCCGGAGTTAGCACAGATACGCAGTATTTT

clone_size: .
cdr3_length: 15
d_call: TRBD2
j_call: TRBJ2-7
v_call: TRBV4-3
cdr3_aa: CASSQELLAGYEQYF
cdr3_nt: TGCGCCAGCAGCCAAGAGTTACTAGCGGGATACGAGCAGTACTTC